The clone carrying this T cell receptor (beta chain) occurred a few times. Its antigen remains unidentified. This entry comes from a study of post-analysis software for immune sequencing data. At the level of the study: Courses of disease covered relapsing-remitting, secondary progressive and progressive-relapsing multiple sclerosis.

Trimming took 3 bases from V and 2 from J, leaving 14 bases between them. Germline lookup yields CDR1 LGHDT and CDR2 YNNKEL (reference sequence). There are 15 residues in the CDR3. Study-wide results and caveats: TRBV segments more frequent in patients than in controls numbered roughly 5 and included TRBV5-6, TRBV5-1 and TRBV20-1. Diversity measured as normalized Chao1 was significantly lower in multiple sclerosis patients than in controls.

Researchers reported that TCR beta cDNA libraries carried unique molecular identifiers. Hundreds of thousands of cDNA molecules came from about 1 to 10 million T cells. Using its own MiXCR run on the PCR reads, TCRdb lists one record per CDR3 protein. The table shows a few hundred thousand distinct CDR3 sequences, with around a third occurring only once. This clonotype was sampled from a girl aged 5 to 17 with multiple sclerosis. Sequenced: blood. The J gene is TRBJ2-7, the V gene TRBV3-1; D may be TRBD2 (6 bases). The DNA for the CDR3 is TGTGCCAGCAGCCAGGGACTTGGGACCCCCTACGAGCAGTACTTC. It translates to CASSQGLGTPYEQYF.